These T cell receptor beta chains were read from a single sample in a study of OX40 agonist ivuxolimab in advanced cancers. Sequencing used immunoSEQ multiplex PCR; TCRdb keeps in-frame clones, though not all of them. The data show 70,000 to 90,000 clones, with around 90% seen just once and about 0.35% held by the top ten. The material was CD4+ or CD8+ T cells sorted from blood, obtained in a trial of the OX40 agonist ivuxolimab. The receptors originated from an adult with an advanced solid tumor such as melanoma, head and neck, liver or kidney cancer. The CDR3 runs from the conserved cysteine through the conserved F or W. D genes are given only for firm matches. Clone size appears in some rows only: once, few, many, or a class for an expanded clone.

abundance: -; j_gene: TRBJ2-2; d_gene: -; v_gene: TRBV7-2; CDR3nt: TGTGCCAGCAGACGACCCACCGAGAACACCGGGGAGCTGTTTTTT; CDR3aa: CASRRPTENTGELFF
abundance: -; j_gene: TRBJ2-5; d_gene: -; v_gene: TRBV23-1; CDR3nt: TGCGCCACACAGGGAAACGGAGAGACCCAGTACTTC; CDR3aa: CATQGNGETQYF
abundance: -; j_gene: TRBJ2-1; d_gene: TRBD2; v_gene: TRBV6-6; CDR3nt: TGTGCCAGCAGCACCAGCGGGGCCTACAATGAGCAGTTCTTC; CDR3aa: CASSTSGAYNEQFF
abundance: -; j_gene: TRBJ2-1; d_gene: -; v_gene: TRBV9; CDR3nt: TGTGCCAGCAGCGTCCAGAGGGGGGCAGGCTACAATGAGCAGTTCTTC; CDR3aa: CASSVQRGAGYNEQFF
abundance: -; j_gene: TRBJ1-4; d_gene: TRBD1; v_gene: TRBV5-5; CDR3nt: TGTGCCAGCAGCCCGGATCCCGGACAGGGGTCGGAAAAACTGTTTTTT; CDR3aa: CASSPDPGQGSEKLFF
abundance: -; j_gene: TRBJ1-1; d_gene: -; v_gene: TRBV30; CDR3nt: TGTGCCTGGAGTGTATCGGTGAACACTGAAGCTTTCTTT; CDR3aa: CAWSVSVNTEAFF
abundance: -; j_gene: TRBJ2-1; d_gene: -; v_gene: TRBV7-2; CDR3nt: TGTGCCAGCAGCTTAATCGAGTACAATGAGCAGTTCTTC; CDR3aa: CASSLIEYNEQFF
abundance: -; j_gene: TRBJ2-5; d_gene: TRBD1; v_gene: TRBV25-1; CDR3nt: TGTGCCAGCAGTGAACATGGCAGGGGGCGTGAGACCCAGTACTTC; CDR3aa: CASSEHGRGRETQYF
abundance: once; j_gene: TRBJ2-2; d_gene: -; v_gene: TRBV5-1; CDR3nt: TGCGCCAGCAGCTTGGCGCAGAACACCGGGGAGCTGTTTTTT; CDR3aa: CASSLAQNTGELFF
abundance: -; j_gene: TRBJ1-1; d_gene: -; v_gene: TRBV6-1; CDR3nt: TGTGCCAGCAGTGTCGGGAGATGGGACACTGAAGCTTTCTTT; CDR3aa: CASSVGRWDTEAFF
abundance: -; j_gene: TRBJ2-1; d_gene: TRBD2; v_gene: TRBV5-1; CDR3nt: TGCGCCAGCAGCTATGGGACTAGCGTCAATGAGCAGTTCTTC; CDR3aa: CASSYGTSVNEQFF
abundance: -; j_gene: TRBJ2-7; d_gene: -; v_gene: TRBV19; CDR3nt: TGTGCCAGTAGTATTCAGACCAGGGCCGAGCAGTACTTC; CDR3aa: CASSIQTRAEQYF
abundance: -; j_gene: TRBJ1-1; d_gene: -; v_gene: TRBV14; CDR3nt: TGTGCCAGCAGGGTCCTGAACACTGAAGCTTTCTTT; CDR3aa: CASRVLNTEAFF
abundance: -; j_gene: TRBJ1-5; d_gene: -; v_gene: TRBV30; CDR3nt: TGTGCCTGGAGGGGCTCCGGCAATCAGCCCCAGCATTTT; CDR3aa: CAWRGSGNQPQHF
abundance: -; j_gene: TRBJ2-7; d_gene: TRBD1; v_gene: TRBV7-2; CDR3nt: TGTGCCAGCAGCTCTAACCCTTCTAGGGGGCTAGGGCAGTACTTC; CDR3aa: CASSSNPSRGLGQYF
abundance: -; j_gene: TRBJ2-7; d_gene: -; v_gene: TRBV29-1; CDR3nt: TGCAGCGCCGGGACAAAGGACTACGAGCAGTACTTC; CDR3aa: CSAGTKDYEQYF
abundance: -; j_gene: TRBJ2-1; d_gene: -; v_gene: TRBV5-1; CDR3nt: TGCGCCAGCAGCTTGGGAGGAGGCAGAGACAATGAGCAGTTCTTC; CDR3aa: CASSLGGGRDNEQFF
abundance: -; j_gene: TRBJ2-5; d_gene: TRBD1; v_gene: TRBV15; CDR3nt: TGTGCCACCAGCGGAATACAGGGGGCGAGGGAGACCCAGTACTTC; CDR3aa: CATSGIQGARETQYF